A selection of T cell receptor beta chains follows, all from one sample in a study of blood T cell repertoires in COVID-19. Using immunoSEQ multiplex PCR, the repertoire was profiled, and TCRdb retains in-frame clones only, with some absent. Of some 340,000 clones in the sample, roughly 85% were seen once. What was sequenced was peripheral blood. These receptors originate from a woman under 30 with acute or convalescent COVID-19. Each CDR3 is given with its conserved first and last residue.

CDR3aa: CASSSSPSGSPGELFF
v_gene: TRBV5-6
j_gene: TRBJ2-2

CDR3aa: CASSFSGHQDTQYF
v_gene: TRBV5-1
j_gene: TRBJ2-3

CDR3aa: CASTRDRGRETQYF
v_gene: TRBV2
j_gene: TRBJ2-5

CDR3aa: CASSLAETSYEQYF
v_gene: TRBV5-8
j_gene: TRBJ2-7

CDR3aa: CASSLVADRYNEQFF
v_gene: TRBV13
j_gene: TRBJ2-1

CDR3aa: CASSPGRTAYGYTF
v_gene: TRBV7-3
j_gene: TRBJ1-2

CDR3aa: CASSLARRTNEKLFF
v_gene: TRBV5-4
j_gene: TRBJ1-4

CDR3aa: CASSERTGEQPQHF
v_gene: TRBV3-1/TRBV3-2
j_gene: TRBJ1-5

CDR3aa: CASSAQSGEPQHF
v_gene: TRBV10-1
j_gene: TRBJ1-5

CDR3aa: CASRTGVVTEAFF
v_gene: TRBV19
j_gene: TRBJ1-1

CDR3aa: CASSSTGTWNEQFF
v_gene: TRBV7-6
j_gene: TRBJ2-1

CDR3aa: CSARILETQYF
v_gene: TRBV20-1
j_gene: TRBJ2-5

CDR3aa: CASRDTGQGHNIQYF
v_gene: TRBV2
j_gene: TRBJ2-4

CDR3aa: CASRTSHSTDTQYF
v_gene: TRBV28
j_gene: TRBJ2-3

CDR3aa: CASSYYKGEELFF
v_gene: TRBV6-5
j_gene: TRBJ2-2

CDR3aa: CASSSFSTDTQYF
v_gene: TRBV28
j_gene: TRBJ2-3

CDR3aa: CASSNGDTRNTIYF
v_gene: TRBV7-9
j_gene: TRBJ1-3

CDR3aa: CASSRTRRETQYF
v_gene: TRBV2
j_gene: TRBJ2-5

CDR3aa: CASSLKGFWVEQYF
v_gene: TRBV7-3
j_gene: TRBJ2-7

CDR3aa: CASSVDPAPGEAFF
v_gene: TRBV9
j_gene: TRBJ1-1

CDR3aa: CASSADDNYGYTF
v_gene: TRBV6-2/TRBV6-3
j_gene: TRBJ1-2

CDR3aa: CASSQHTVGANVLTF
v_gene: TRBV3-1/TRBV3-2
j_gene: TRBJ2-6

CDR3aa: CASRTGANQPQHF
v_gene: TRBV6-5
j_gene: TRBJ1-5

CDR3aa: CASSLLAGGNFLYEQYF
v_gene: TRBV7-3
j_gene: TRBJ2-7

CDR3aa: CASRTTSGRADTQYF
v_gene: TRBV6-5
j_gene: TRBJ2-3

CDR3aa: CASGQVYNEQFF
v_gene: TRBV6-5
j_gene: TRBJ2-1

CDR3aa: CASSTREGGTGELFF
v_gene: TRBV11-3
j_gene: TRBJ2-2

CDR3aa: CASSTLYRGAYEQYF
v_gene: TRBV28
j_gene: TRBJ2-7

CDR3aa: CASSWLPGQGSYEQYF
v_gene: TRBV5-1
j_gene: TRBJ2-7

CDR3aa: CSVGQDLYGYTF
v_gene: TRBV29-1
j_gene: TRBJ1-2

CDR3aa: CASRQGKDYGYTF
v_gene: TRBV6-5
j_gene: TRBJ1-2

CDR3aa: CASSQGGGAGTGELFF
v_gene: TRBV4-2
j_gene: TRBJ2-2

CDR3aa: CASTPLTSDEQFF
v_gene: TRBV14
j_gene: TRBJ2-1

CDR3aa: CASSQPGDTEAFF
v_gene: TRBV10-1
j_gene: TRBJ1-1

CDR3aa: CASSQRTSGGPDTQYF
v_gene: TRBV3-1/TRBV3-2
j_gene: TRBJ2-3

CDR3aa: CASSSLVGGSSQPQHF
v_gene: TRBV5-6
j_gene: TRBJ1-5

CDR3aa: CASSQLGLADYNEQFF
v_gene: TRBV4-1
j_gene: TRBJ2-1

CDR3aa: CASGAGAGYGTQYF
v_gene: TRBV3-1/TRBV3-2
j_gene: TRBJ2-5

CDR3aa: CASSPTGRDHQPQHF
v_gene: TRBV19
j_gene: TRBJ1-5

CDR3aa: CASSQTGTPSYEQYF
v_gene: TRBV3-1/TRBV3-2
j_gene: TRBJ2-7

CDR3aa: CAISEPGQGHTGELFF
v_gene: TRBV10-3
j_gene: TRBJ2-2

CDR3aa: CASRPGQPYEQYF
v_gene: TRBV28
j_gene: TRBJ2-7

CDR3aa: CSVDAGQGIYNEQFF
v_gene: TRBV29-1
j_gene: TRBJ2-1